A single T cell receptor beta chain is shown here with its context. These data are taken from a study of blood T cell repertoires in COVID-19. Study-wide context: The samples span acute and convalescent COVID-19 from the United States, Italy and Spain. Nucleic acid was either cDNA or gDNA, and it came from T cells, B-cell-depleted T cells, or PBMCs.

Germline assignment: CDR1 SGHAT and CDR2 FQNNGV. The ends lost 4 bases at V and 1 base at J; junction bases unmatched: 10. The CDR3 length is 18 residues. Under the authors' procedure: Amplification of reference gene primers was used by the study to estimate nucleated cell counts. Libraries were prepared by immunoSEQ multiplex PCR; TCRdb keeps only in-frame clonotypes and omits some of them. Clonal size and the V and J genes are those of that table, whereas D and trimming came from the DNA. The sample comprises fewer than 250,000 clones, roughly 80% of which are singletons, and over 9.5% rests with the top ten.

The sequence derives from a woman older than 75 with COVID-19, enrolled during active disease. The specimen sequenced was peripheral blood. The chain employs TRBV11-2 and TRBJ2-3; TRBD2 matches at 11 bases. CDR3 amino acids: CASSSLAGGPQGTDTQYF. The DNA for the CDR3 is TGTGCCAGCAGCTCTTTAGCGGGGGGGCCACAGGGCACAGATACGCAGTATTTT.